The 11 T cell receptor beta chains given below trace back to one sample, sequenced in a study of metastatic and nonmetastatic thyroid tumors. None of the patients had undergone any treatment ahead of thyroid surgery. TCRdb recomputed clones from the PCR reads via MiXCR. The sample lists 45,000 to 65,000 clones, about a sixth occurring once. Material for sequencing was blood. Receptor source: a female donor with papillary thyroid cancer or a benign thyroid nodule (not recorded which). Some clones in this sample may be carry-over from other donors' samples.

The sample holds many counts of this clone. The CDR3 here is CASSPLLGQGKYEQYF. In DNA form, the CDR3 reads TGTGCCAGCAGCCCTCTATTGGGACAGGGCAAGTACGAGCAGTACTTC. The gene calls are TRBV12-3 or TRBV12-4 and TRBJ2-7; 9 bases map to TRBD1. V lost 6 bases, J lost 4 bases, and 13 bases stayed unmatched. This CDR3 spans 16 amino acids.

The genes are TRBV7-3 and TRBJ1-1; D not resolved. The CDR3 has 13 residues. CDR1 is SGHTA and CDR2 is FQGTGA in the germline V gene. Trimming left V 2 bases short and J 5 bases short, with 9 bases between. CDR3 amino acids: CASSLRAWTEAFF. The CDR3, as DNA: TGTGCCAGCAGCTTACGTGCGTGGACTGAAGCTTTCTTT.

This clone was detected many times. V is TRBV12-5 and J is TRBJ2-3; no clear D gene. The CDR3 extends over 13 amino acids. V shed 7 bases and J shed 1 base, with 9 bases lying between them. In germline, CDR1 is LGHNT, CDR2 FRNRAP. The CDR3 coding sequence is TGTGCTAGTGTTAATCACGGCACAGATACGCAGTATTTT. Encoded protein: CASVNHGTDTQYF.

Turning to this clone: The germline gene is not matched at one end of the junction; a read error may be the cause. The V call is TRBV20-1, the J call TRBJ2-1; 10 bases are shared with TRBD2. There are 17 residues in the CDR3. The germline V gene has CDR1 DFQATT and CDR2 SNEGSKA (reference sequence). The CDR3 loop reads CSPRASSGSASLDEQFF. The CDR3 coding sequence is TGCAGTCCTAGAGCCTCTAGCGGGAGCGCCAGTCTCGATGAGCAGTTCTTC.

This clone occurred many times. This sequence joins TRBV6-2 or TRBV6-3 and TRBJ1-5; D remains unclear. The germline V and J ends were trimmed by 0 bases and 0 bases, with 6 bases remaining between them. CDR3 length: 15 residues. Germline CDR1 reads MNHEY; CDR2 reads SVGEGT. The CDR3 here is CASSYSEYSNQPQHF. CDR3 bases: TGTGCCAGCAGTTACTCGGAATATAGCAATCAGCCCCAGCATTTT.

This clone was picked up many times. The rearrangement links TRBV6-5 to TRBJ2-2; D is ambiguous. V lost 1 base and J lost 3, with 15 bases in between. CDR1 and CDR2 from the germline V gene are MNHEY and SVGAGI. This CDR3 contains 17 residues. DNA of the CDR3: TGTGCCAGCAGTTACTATAGGAGCATGTTGGACACCGGGGAGCTGTTTTTT. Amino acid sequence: CASSYYRSMLDTGELFF.

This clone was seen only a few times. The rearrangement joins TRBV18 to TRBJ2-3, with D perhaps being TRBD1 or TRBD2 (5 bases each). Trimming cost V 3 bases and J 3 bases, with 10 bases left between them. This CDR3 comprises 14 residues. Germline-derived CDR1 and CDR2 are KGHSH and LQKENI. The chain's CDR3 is CASSPPGPTDTQYF. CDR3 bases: TGTGCCAGCTCACCGCCGGGACCAACAGATACGCAGTATTTT.

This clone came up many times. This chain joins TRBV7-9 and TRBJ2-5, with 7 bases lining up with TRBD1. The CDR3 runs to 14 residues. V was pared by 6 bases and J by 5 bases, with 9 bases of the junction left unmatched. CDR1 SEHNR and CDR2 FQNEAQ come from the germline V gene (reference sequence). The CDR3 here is CASSYTGAWETQYF. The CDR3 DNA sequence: TGTGCCAGCAGTTACACAGGGGCGTGGGAGACCCAGTACTTC.

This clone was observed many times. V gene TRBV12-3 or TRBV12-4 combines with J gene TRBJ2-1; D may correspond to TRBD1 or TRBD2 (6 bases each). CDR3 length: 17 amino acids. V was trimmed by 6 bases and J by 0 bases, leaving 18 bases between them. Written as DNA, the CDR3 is TGTGCCAGCAGCGGAGGGAGAGGGGGAGGCTCCTACAATGAGCAGTTCTTC. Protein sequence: CASSGGRGGGSYNEQFF.

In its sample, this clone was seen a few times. The CDR3: CASSLNLAYGYTF. The CDR3 DNA reads as TGTGCCAGCAGTTTAAACTTGGCGTATGGCTACACCTTC. The V gene is TRBV27, the J gene TRBJ1-2; no clear D. V lost 2 bases and J lost 5, with 9 bases in between. Per germline, CDR1 MNHEY and CDR2 SMNVEV (reference sequence). The length of the CDR3 is 13 residues.

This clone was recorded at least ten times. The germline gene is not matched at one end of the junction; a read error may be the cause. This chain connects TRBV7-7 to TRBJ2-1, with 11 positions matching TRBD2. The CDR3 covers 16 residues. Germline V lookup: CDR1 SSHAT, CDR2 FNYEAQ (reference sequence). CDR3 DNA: TGTGCTAGCAGCTTAGGGCTAGCGGGAGGCGACAATGAGCAGTTCTTC. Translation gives CASSLGLAGGDNEQFF.